Listed below are T cell receptor beta chains from one sample, sequenced in a study of blood T cell repertoires in COVID-19. Sequencing was performed with immunoSEQ multiplex PCR; in TCRdb, only in-frame clones are kept and a portion is missing. The sample yields about 200,000 clones, 85% seen once. Specimen: peripheral blood. These receptors all come from a woman aged 80 or over with acute or convalescent COVID-19. The CDR3 runs from the conserved cysteine through the conserved F or W. The D gene is left open where the match is weak. The listing skips clone size in some rows; elsewhere it reads once, few, many or a size class.

TRBJ1-1 15 TRBV27 TRBD1 NA TGTGCCAGCAGTCCTACAGGGACAGGATACACTGAAGCTTTCTTT CASSPTGTGYTEAFF
TRBJ1-1 12 TRBV30 NA NA TGTGCCTGGAGTGTTTTTAGATTAGAAGCTTTCTTT CAWSVFRLEAFF
TRBJ1-5 16 TRBV4-3 NA NA TGCGCCAGCAGCCTGAGGTCCCACGGGGATAATCAGCCCCAGCATTTT CASSLRSHGDNQPQHF
TRBJ1-5 15 TRBV19 TRBD1 NA TGTGCCAGTAGTAATCCGGACAGGGCCCATCAGCCCCAGCATTTT CASSNPDRAHQPQHF
TRBJ2-5 16 TRBV3-1/TRBV3-2 TRBD2 NA TGTGCCAGCAGCCAAGACGGGACTAGCAGCCAAGAGACCCAGTACTTC CASSQDGTSSQETQYF
TRBJ2-7 12 TRBV29-1 TRBD1 few TGCAGCGTTGAGGGACAGCCCTACGAGCAGTACTTC CSVEGQPYEQYF
TRBJ1-3 13 TRBV5-1 NA few TGCGCCAGCAGCTTCTTATCTGGAAACACCATATATTTT CASSFLSGNTIYF
TRBJ1-3 14 TRBV6-2/TRBV6-3 NA NA TGTGCCAGCAGTTACCGGGGATACGGAAACACCATATATTTT CASSYRGYGNTIYF
TRBJ1-6 14 TRBV7-2 TRBD1 NA TGTGCCAGCAGCTTAAGGGACAGGGGATCACCCCTCCACTTT CASSLRDRGSPLHF
TRBJ1-1 15 TRBV7-2 TRBD1 NA TGTGCCAGCAGCTCGCAGGGGACAGTGAACACTGAAGCTTTCTTT CASSSQGTVNTEAFF
TRBJ1-1 15 TRBV7-8 TRBD1 NA TGTGCCAGCAGCTTAGAGGGCAGGGGGATTCCTGAAGCTTTCTTT CASSLEGRGIPEAFF
TRBJ2-7 15 TRBV11-2 TRBD2 NA TGTGCCAGCAGCGCAAACAGCGGGAGTTCCTACGAGCAGTACTTC CASSANSGSSYEQYF